The 20 T cell receptor beta chains given below trace back to one sample, sequenced in a study of CD8 T cells in Susac syndrome. RNA amounts of 0.5 to 1 ug underwent reverse transcription with random hexamers. MiXCR, run by TCRdb on the immunoSEQ multiplex PCR reads, gives a single entry per CDR3 protein. The repertoire holds about 200,000 distinct CDR3 sequences, 85% to 95% seen once, with under 0.12% in the top ten. Sequencing was done on a sample of CD4+ T cells from PBMCs. Receptors originate from a human donor in good health.

This chain uses TRBV29-1 with TRBJ2-5; TRBD1 matches at 7 bases. The CDR3 covers 12 residues. V dropped 8 bases and J dropped 1; count of bases not matched to a gene: 4. Per the germline V gene, CDR1 is SQVTM and CDR2 is ANQGSEA. The CDR3 DNA reads as TGCAGCCGTAGGGACAGCCAAGAGACCCAGTACTTC. Translating it yields CSRRDSQETQYF.

The chain carries TRBV5-1 and TRBJ2-5; 7 bases align to TRBD1. Germline CDR1 and CDR2: SGHRS and YFSETQ. The CDR3 sequence is 14 residues long. V lost 2 bases, J lost 1 base, and 2 bases stayed unmatched. CDR3 protein: CASSFWDSQETQYF. CDR3 nucleotides: TGCGCCAGCAGCTTCTGGGACAGCCAAGAGACCCAGTACTTC. The full variable domain, rest sourced from reference TRBV5-1 and TRBJ2-5, is KAGVTQTPRYLIKTRGQQVTLSCSPISGHRSVSWYQQTPGQGLQFLFEYFSETQRNKGNFPGRFSGRQFSNSRSEMNVSTLELGDSALYLCASSFWDSQETQYFGPGTRLLVL.

This chain joins TRBV27 and TRBJ2-3, with TRBD2 matching 7 bases. J lost 5 bases, V lost 2 bases, and 7 bases had no gene match. Germline V gene sequence: CDR1 MNHEY, CDR2 SMNVEV (reference sequence). The CDR3 has 15 amino acids. CDR3 coding DNA: TGTGCCAGCAGTTTACGGATTAGGGAGGGAGATACGCAGTATTTT. This codes for CASSLRIREGDTQYF.

The chain uses TRBV28 and TRBJ2-7; no firm D call. Germline V lookup: CDR1 MDHEN, CDR2 SYDVKM. The CDR3 is 16 amino acids. The DNA for the CDR3 is TGTGCGGCTTTGCCAGCAGCCCCAATGATAGAATACGAGCAGTACTTC. Translating gives CAALPAAPMIEYEQYF.

This clonotype has just one count. The chain has TRBV19 and TRBJ1-1; 9 bases match TRBD1. The germline CDR1 and CDR2 sequences are LNHDA and SQIVND (reference sequence). Losses at the gene ends were 4 bases for V and 2 bases for J; bases not matched to a gene: 8. CDR3 length: 16 residues. In nucleotides, the CDR3 is TGTGCCAGTAGTAGGACAGGGGCGATAGATAACACTGAAGCTTTCTTT. The encoded protein is CASSRTGAIDNTEAFF.

The chain couples TRBV19 to TRBJ1-5; 12 bases line up with TRBD1. The CDR3 sequence is 15 residues long. Germline V lookup: CDR1 LNHDA, CDR2 SQIVND (reference sequence). Trimming took 6 bases from V and 6 from J; bases not matched to a gene: 6. The CDR3 sequence: CASRLGTGGVQPQHF. DNA for the CDR3: TGTGCCAGTAGACTCGGGACAGGGGGCGTTCAGCCCCAGCATTTT.

This chain uses TRBV6-5 with TRBJ2-2; the D is unclear. Germline CDR1 reads MNHEY; CDR2 reads SVGAGI. This CDR3 region has 14 residues. The ends were cut back, 2 bases at V and 3 bases at J, with 7 bases in the middle. CDR3 coding DNA: TGTGCCAGCAGTTACCAGAGGTACACCGGGGAGCTGTTTTTT. It specifies CASSYQRYTGELFF.

This clonotype was seen a single time. The chain joins TRBV5-1 to TRBJ1-1, with D possibly being TRBD1 (6 bases). Germline-derived CDR1 and CDR2 are SGHRS and YFSETQ. With 0 bases removed from V and 3 bases from J, the gap between germline ends came to 12 bases. This CDR3 spans 15 amino acids. The CDR3 loop reads CASSLAGGRDTEAFF. DNA of the CDR3: TGCGCCAGCAGCTTGGCCGGGGGCAGGGACACTGAAGCTTTCTTT.

This rearrangement joins TRBV3-1 to TRBJ2-1; D call uncertain. From germline, CDR1 is LGHDT and CDR2 YNNKEL (reference sequence). V was shortened by 0 bases and J by 6 bases, with 18 bases between the two germline ends. There are 17 residues in the CDR3. The CDR3 coding sequence is TGTGCCAGCAGCCAAGATGGGTGGCTAGATCTCCGCAATGAGCAGTTCTTC. Translating it yields CASSQDGWLDLRNEQFF.

The chain combines TRBV27 with TRBJ1-1, with D hard to call. The CDR3 has 13 amino acids. V was cut by 9 bases and J by 0 bases, with 11 bases left in between. In germline, CDR1 is MNHEY, CDR2 SMNVEV (reference sequence). CDR3: CASRRPMNTEAFF. The CDR3 DNA reads as TGTGCCAGTAGAAGACCCATGAACACTGAAGCTTTCTTT.

The V call is TRBV7-2, the J call TRBJ1-4; D call uncertain. Germline V lookup: CDR1 SGHTA, CDR2 FQGNSA. Trimming removed 3 bases from V and 0 bases from J, with 11 bases in between. The CDR3 consists of 16 residues. The DNA of the CDR3 is TGTGCCAGCAGCTTCGATTGGAGTGCAACTAATGAAAAACTGTTTTTT. Its translation is CASSFDWSATNEKLFF.

The genes are TRBV18 and TRBJ1-5, with TRBD1 identical over 7 bases. The ends lost 1 base at V and 5 bases at J; junction bases unmatched: 5. Germline V lookup: CDR1 KGHSH, CDR2 LQKENI. This CDR3 spans 15 amino acids. The CDR3 sequence: CASSPQGASYQPQHF. CDR3 DNA sequence: TGTGCCAGCTCACCACAGGGGGCGAGTTATCAGCCCCAGCATTTT. Full variable domain (outside the CDR3, taken from reference TRBV18 and TRBJ1-5): NAGVMQNPRHLVRRRGQEARLRCSPMKGHSHVYWYRQLPEEGLKFMVYLQKENIIDESGMPKERFSAEFPKEGPSILRIQQVVRGDSAAYFCASSPQGASYQPQHFGDGTRLSIL.

The V gene is TRBV6-2 or TRBV6-3, the J gene TRBJ1-4; weak D call: TRBD1 (5 bases). V was pared by 0 bases and J by 5 bases, with 10 bases between. Looked up from germline, CDR1 is MNHEY and CDR2 is SVGEGT. The CDR3 is 15 amino acids. The CDR3 spells CASSYSDRRNEKLFF. In nucleotides, the CDR3 is TGTGCCAGCAGTTACTCAGACAGACGGAATGAAAAACTGTTTTTT.

The V and J genes are TRBV20-1 and TRBJ2-2; D remains unclear. This CDR3 has 13 amino acids. The germline CDR1 and CDR2 sequences are DFQATT and SNEGSKA (reference sequence). V was trimmed by 3 bases and J by 2 bases, leaving 7 bases between them. CDR3 nucleotide sequence: TGCAGTGCTAGGGCAGGCAACACCGGGGAGCTGTTTTTT. Translated, it gives CSARAGNTGELFF.

The chain links TRBV21-1 to TRBJ2-5; the D segment call TRBD1 is taken from the table without a DNA check. TRBV21-1 is described as a pseudogene. The CDR3 has 18 amino acids. This CDR3 reads CASSPGLKRDRFAETQYF. CDR3 nucleotides: TGTGCCAGCAGCCCCGGCCTGAAACGGGACAGGTTCGCAGAGACCCAGTACTTC.

The chain carries TRBV20-1 and TRBJ1-1; unclear D gene. The CDR3 contains 11 residues. V was cut by 5 bases and J by 2 bases, with 6 bases left in between. Germline CDR1 DFQATT, CDR2 SNEGSKA (reference sequence). The DNA for the CDR3 is TGCAGTGCTGATACCAACACTGAAGCTTTCTTT. Amino acids: CSADTNTEAFF.

The chain combines TRBV4-1 with TRBJ1-5; weak D call: TRBD1 (5 bases). Germline CDR1 and CDR2: MGHRA and YSYEKL. The CDR3 runs 15 residues. Trimming shortened V by 5 bases and J by 3 bases, and 14 bases separated the two germline ends. The CDR3 DNA sequence: TGCGCCAGCAGCGTCCGACAGACAATCAATCAGCCCCAGCATTTT. It is translated as CASSVRQTINQPQHF.

In DNA form, the CDR3 reads TGTGCCACCAGTGATCCGGTACCGGGACTGCCTAGCACAGATACGCAGTATTTT. It specifies CATSDPVPGLPSTDTQYF. The chain recombines TRBV24-1 with TRBJ2-3; possible D gene TRBD2, 6 bases. The CDR3 consists of 18 residues. Trimming pared 3 bases from V and 0 bases from J, leaving 18 bases between. The V gene's germline CDR1 is KGHDR and CDR2 SFDVKD.

This chain links TRBV20-1 with TRBJ1-3; the D gene is possibly TRBD1 (6 bases). The CDR3 spans 13 residues. Trimming took off 5 bases at V and 0 bases at J, with 8 bases between the two ends. Germline V gene lookup returns CDR1 DFQATT and CDR2 SNEGSKA (reference sequence). CDR3: CSALDSSGNTIYF. The DNA for the CDR3 is TGCAGTGCTTTGGACAGCTCTGGAAACACCATATATTTT.

The V gene is TRBV3-1, the J gene TRBJ2-5, with D tentatively TRBD1 (6 bases). Trimming pared 1 base from V and 9 bases from J, leaving 12 bases between. The length of the CDR3 is 13 residues. The V gene's germline CDR1 is LGHDT and CDR2 YNNKEL (reference sequence). The CDR3 coding sequence is TGTGCCAGCAGCCAAGGGGACACCCTGCCCCAGTACTTC. Its protein is CASSQGDTLPQYF.